The present T cell receptor beta chain was sequenced within a study of cytomegalovirus exposure and HLA in healthy donors. Study-wide points: Several top significant clusters appeared, in a later analysis, to be linked to common viral pathogens. Among donors in an Asian-associated ancestry cluster, a later analysis reportedly found fewer N-insertions than the roughly 610-donor mean. For presence/absence analyses, sequencing depth was assumed to be roughly uniform across donors. Altogether, 150 to 200 TCR beta chains were recorded as cytomegalovirus-associated.

13 Jbeta primers and 60 Vbeta primers were used for the PCR. The protocol was immunoSEQ multiplex PCR, while the TCRdb copy is restricted to in-frame clones and leaves out a portion. The table has about 160,000 clones, about 75% seen once; the top ten hold approximately 2%. Remarks on this clone: The antigen is unknown. Other DNA sequences in the same sample also yield this CDR3.

Sequences were obtained from PBMCs. The source is a female donor in good health and CMV-seronegative.

The CDR3 sequence: CASSISGANVLTF. CDR3 bases: TGTGCCAGTTCTATCTCTGGGGCCAACGTCCTGACTTTC. This sequence joins TRBV11-2 and TRBJ2-6; D gene ambiguous. This CDR3 is 13 amino acids long. The ends were cut back, 9 bases at V and 0 bases at J, with 6 bases in the middle. Germline V lookup: CDR1 SGHAT, CDR2 FQNNGV.